This paragraph covers one TCR beta chain sequence. These data belong to a study of cytomegalovirus exposure and HLA in healthy donors. Primers: 60 Vbeta forward and 13 Jbeta reverse. Sequencing was performed with immunoSEQ multiplex PCR; in TCRdb, only in-frame clones are kept and a portion is missing. The repertoire holds about 130,000 clones, with about four fifths as singletons. With V trimmed by 5 bases and J by 2 bases, 8 bases remained unmatched. CDR3 size: 16 residues. The germline CDR1 and CDR2 sequences are LNHDA and SQIVND (reference sequence). The sample taken for sequencing was PBMCs. This TCR came from a man aged 30 to 39 in good health. This chain joins TRBV19 and TRBJ2-1; 8 bases match TRBD2. CDR3 amino acids: CASSVSGRGAYNEQFF. For the CDR3, the DNA is TGTGCCAGTAGTGTAAGCGGGAGAGGCGCCTACAATGAGCAGTTCTTC.